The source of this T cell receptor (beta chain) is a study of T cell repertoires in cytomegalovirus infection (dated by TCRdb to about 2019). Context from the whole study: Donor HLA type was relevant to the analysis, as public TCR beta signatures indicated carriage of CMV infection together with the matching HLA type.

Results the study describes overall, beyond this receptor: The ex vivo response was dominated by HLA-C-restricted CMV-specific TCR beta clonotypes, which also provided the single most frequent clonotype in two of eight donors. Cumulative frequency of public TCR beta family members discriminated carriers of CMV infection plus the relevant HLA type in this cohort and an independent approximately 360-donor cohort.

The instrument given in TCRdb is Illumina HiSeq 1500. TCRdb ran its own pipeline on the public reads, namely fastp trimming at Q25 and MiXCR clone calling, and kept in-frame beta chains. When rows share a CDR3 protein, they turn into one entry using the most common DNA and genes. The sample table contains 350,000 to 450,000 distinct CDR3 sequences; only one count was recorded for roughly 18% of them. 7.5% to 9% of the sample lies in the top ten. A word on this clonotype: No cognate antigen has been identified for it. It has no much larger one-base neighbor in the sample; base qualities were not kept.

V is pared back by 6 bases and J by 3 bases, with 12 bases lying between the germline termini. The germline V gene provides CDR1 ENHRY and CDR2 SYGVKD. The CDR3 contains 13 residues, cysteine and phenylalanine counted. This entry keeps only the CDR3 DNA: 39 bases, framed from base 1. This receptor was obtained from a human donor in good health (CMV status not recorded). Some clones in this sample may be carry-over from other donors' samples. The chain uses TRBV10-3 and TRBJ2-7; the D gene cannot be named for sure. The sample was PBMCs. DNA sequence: TGTGCCATCAGAGACACGACTTACTACGAGCAGTACTTC. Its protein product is CAIRDTTYYEQYF.